This T cell receptor (beta chain) was documented in a study of Ad26.COV2.S vaccination and SARS-CoV-2 variants. Across the study: The study gave Ad26.COV2.S intramuscularly, once or twice 56 days apart.

The CDR3 length is 13 residues. V was cut by 6 bases and J by 1 base, with 9 bases left in between. Germline V gene data show CDR1 as LNHDA and CDR2 as SQIVND (reference sequence). This clone was observed a single time. Clones were read by immunoSEQ multiplex PCR, and TCRdb kept only the in-frame ones, dropping some. Of roughly 350,000 clones listed, 80% to 90% are singletons. This sample's treatment: 19 received Ad26.COV2.S at low or high dose, single or two shots; about 5 received placebo; per-sample allocation not given. The investigators took samples on day 63 after the first vaccine or placebo injection. SARS-CoV-2 spike from the Wuhan strain was encoded by the vaccine, an Ad26 vector.

The TCR was taken from a person between 18 and 60 years old who received the Ad26.COV2.S COVID-19 vaccine or a placebo. This rearrangement joins TRBV19 to TRBJ1-1; D gene uncertain. The sample here was peripheral blood, taken in a trial of Ad26.COV2.S vaccine versus placebo. The CDR3 loop reads CASSPLGNTEAFF. As DNA, the CDR3 is TGTGCCAGTAGCCCATTGGGGAACACTGAAGCTTTCTTT.